Following are 26 T cell receptor beta chains from one sample sequenced in a study of CD8 T cells in ankylosing spondylitis. TCRdb reprocessed the 5' RACE reads via MiXCR and lists one record per CDR3 protein. Seen here are 150,000 to 200,000 distinct CDR3 sequences, around 10% observed once, and the top ten hold 29%. Sequenced input: blood, either unsorted or a sorted T cell fraction (not recorded which). All receptors derive from a male donor with ankylosing spondylitis or in good health (not recorded which).

About this clonotype: At one boundary the junction diverges from the germline segment, which might be a read error. This chain uses TRBV9 with TRBJ2-1; TRBD2 matches at 9 bases. Germline CDR1 and CDR2: SGDLS and YYNGEE. The CDR3 has 16 amino acids. CDR3 sequence (DNA): TGTGCCAGCAGCGTAGCACTAGCGGGCAATGACAATGAGAAGTTCTTC. Its protein product is CASSVALAGNDNEKFF.

This clonotype was counted ten times or more. The V call is TRBV15, the J call TRBJ2-7, with a tentative D call TRBD1 (5 bases). Germline V CDR1 and CDR2: LNHNV, YYDKDF (reference sequence). Deletions cut 1 base from V and 2 bases from J, with 12 bases between. This CDR3 contains 15 residues. CDR3 DNA: TGTGCCACCAGCAGAGTGGGCCAGGGCCCCTACGAGCAGTACTTC. This gives the protein CATSRVGQGPYEQYF.

This clonotype has only a few counts. The chain carries TRBV5-5 and TRBJ2-3; 9 bases align to TRBD2. There are 17 residues in the CDR3. Trimming took 3 bases from V and 3 from J; bases not matched to a gene: 11. Germline-derived CDR1 and CDR2 are SGHKS and YYEKEE (reference sequence). CDR3 sequence reads: CASSSQHRTSATDTQYF. In DNA, the CDR3 is TGTGCCAGCAGCTCCCAACACCGGACTAGCGCTACAGATACGCAGTATTTT.

In its sample, this clonotype was seen many times. The rearrangement joins TRBV29-1 to TRBJ2-7, with D maybe TRBD1 (5 bases). CDR3 length equals 12 residues. The germline V and J ends were trimmed by 5 bases and 2 bases, with 10 bases remaining between them. Looked up from germline, CDR1 is SQVTM and CDR2 is ANQGSEA. The CDR3 sequence is CSVRQGTYEQYF. As DNA, the CDR3 is TGCAGCGTTCGGCAGGGTACCTACGAGCAGTACTTC.

This clonotype was counted many times. The V and J genes are TRBV3-1 and TRBJ2-1; 14 positions match TRBD2. Losses at the gene ends were 6 bases for V and 5 bases for J; bases not matched to a gene: 6. Germline-derived CDR1 and CDR2 are LGHDT and YNNKEL (reference sequence). The CDR3 contains 16 residues. DNA of the CDR3: TGTGCCAGCAGTTCCAGACTAGCGGGAGGGCACAATGAGCAGTTCTTC. Protein sequence: CASSSRLAGGHNEQFF.

Worth noting for this clonotype: A much larger clone is a single base away; this may be a read error. CDR3 in amino acids: CASSPPSNIIYF. CDR3 bases: TGTGCCAGCAGCCCCCCCTCAAACATCATATATTTT. This rearrangement joins TRBV3-1 to TRBJ1-3; D gene unclear. The CDR3 has 12 amino acids. Germline CDR1 is LGHDT and CDR2 is YNNKEL (reference sequence). Based on the CDR3 plus reference TRBV3-1 and TRBJ1-3, the full variable domain is DTAVSQTPKYLVTQMGNDKSIKCEQNLGHDTMYWYKQDSKKFLKIMFSYNNKELIINETVPNRFSPKSPDKAHLNLHINSLELGDSAVYFCASSPPSNIIYFGEGSWLTVV.

About this clonotype itself: This may be a read error, as it is one base from a much larger clone. The chain links TRBV2 to TRBJ2-1, with 16 bases aligning to TRBD2. CDR1 SNHLY and CDR2 FYNNEI come from the germline V gene. The trim removed 7 bases at V and 4 bases at J, leaving 7 bases unmatched. The CDR3 runs to 17 residues. Here the CDR3 reads CASTPGLAGGPYNEQFF. In nucleotides, the CDR3 is TGTGCCAGCACCCCGGGACTAGCGGGGGGGCCGTACAATGAGCAGTTCTTC.

This clonotype was detected many times. The chain recombines TRBV20-1 with TRBJ1-2; TRBD1 matches 9 bases. The CDR3 contains 12 residues. V was clipped by 8 bases and J by 7 bases; unmatched bases: 8. Germline assignment: CDR1 DFQATT and CDR2 SNEGSKA (reference sequence). The CDR3 spells CSPAQDRGGYTF. The CDR3 DNA reads as TGCAGTCCCGCCCAGGACAGGGGTGGCTACACCTTC.

This clonotype was detected ten times or more. The chain is built from TRBV6-2 or TRBV6-3 and TRBJ1-1, with D maybe TRBD1 (5 bases). V shed 6 bases and J shed 1 base, with 18 bases lying between them. CDR3 length: 16 residues. Germline values: CDR1 MNHEY, CDR2 SVGEGT. CDR3 loop: CASSKEGFSGNTEAFF. Written as DNA, the CDR3 is TGTGCCAGCAGCAAGGAGGGGTTTAGTGGGAACACTGAAGCTTTCTTT.

This clonotype was detected many times. CDR3 sequence (DNA): TGTGCCAGCAGTTTAACCGGGGAAGCCGGGGAGCTGTTTTTT. This sequence encodes CASSLTGEAGELFF. The chain carries TRBV12-3 or TRBV12-4 and TRBJ2-2; a possible D gene is TRBD2 (5 bases). The V and J ends lost 2 bases and 6 bases respectively, with 10 bases between them. The CDR3 covers 14 residues.

This clonotype was seen a few times. This rearrangement joins TRBV7-2 to TRBJ1-6; 9 nucleotides align to TRBD1. The trim removed 3 bases at V and 10 bases at J, leaving 13 bases unmatched. Germline CDR1 reads SGHTA; CDR2 reads FQGNSA. This CDR3 has 17 residues. In nucleotides, the CDR3 is TGTGCCAGCAGCTTTGGTCCCGGGGACAGGGTGTACTCACCCCTCCACTTT. It encodes CASSFGPGDRVYSPLHF. Supplemented by reference TRBV7-2 and TRBJ1-6, the full variable domain reads GAGVSQSPSNKVTEKGKDVELRCDPISGHTALYWYRQSLGQGLEFLIYFQGNSAPDKSGLPSDRFSAERTGGSVSTLTIQRTQQEDSAVYLCASSFGPGDRVYSPLHFGNGTRLTVT.

This clonotype was observed a handful of times. The chain carries TRBV7-2 and TRBJ2-5; the match to TRBD2 covers 9 bases. Germline V gene data show CDR1 as SGHTA and CDR2 as FQGNSA. This CDR3 region has 14 residues. V dropped 6 bases and J dropped 3; count of bases not matched to a gene: 5. CDR3 sequence (DNA): TGTGCCAGCAGTGTAAGCGGGAGGAAAGAGACCCAGTACTTC. It is translated as CASSVSGRKETQYF. Combining the CDR3 with reference TRBV7-2 and TRBJ2-5 gives the whole variable domain GAGVSQSPSNKVTEKGKDVELRCDPISGHTALYWYRQSLGQGLEFLIYFQGNSAPDKSGLPSDRFSAERTGGSVSTLTIQRTQQEDSAVYLCASSVSGRKETQYFGPGTRLLVL.

This clonotype was counted a few times. The J gene is TRBJ1-1, the V gene TRBV2; D is possibly TRBD1 (5 bases). V lost 9 bases and J 3 bases, leaving 8 bases between the germline ends. This CDR3 contains 11 residues. From germline, CDR1 is SNHLY and CDR2 FYNNEI. This CDR3 reads CASAGYTEAFF. In DNA, the CDR3 is TGTGCCAGTGCAGGGTACACTGAAGCTTTCTTT.

At least ten counts were recorded for this clonotype. The chain links TRBV9 to TRBJ1-1; no clear D gene. V was pared by 1 base and J by 11 bases, with 15 bases between. The CDR3 covers 13 residues. CDR1 and CDR2 (germline): SGDLS, YYNGEE. CDR3 in amino acids: CASSVLMWGWAFF. In DNA, the CDR3 is TGTGCCAGCAGCGTACTAATGTGGGGATGGGCTTTCTTT. The whole variable domain, remainder taken from reference TRBV9 and TRBJ1-1, is DSGVTQTPKHLITATGQRVTLRCSPRSGDLSVYWYQQSLDQGLQFLIQYYNGEERAKGNILERFSAQQFPDLHSELNLSSLELGDSALYFCASSVLMWGWAFFGQGTRLTVV.

Ten or more counts support this clonotype. This chain links TRBV20-1 with TRBJ2-7; perhaps TRBD2 as D (6 bases). This CDR3 is 12 amino acids long. Trimming pared 5 bases from V and 3 bases from J, leaving 11 bases between. Germline-derived CDR1 and CDR2 are DFQATT and SNEGSKA (reference sequence). As DNA, the CDR3 is TGCAGTGCTGGAGTTAGCGGCTACGAGCAGTACTTC. This encodes CSAGVSGYEQYF.

This clonotype was recorded many times. This chain joins TRBV12-3 or TRBV12-4 and TRBJ1-1; 8 bases map to TRBD1. J was trimmed by 6 bases and V by 4 bases; bases with no gene match: 7. The CDR3 is 14 residues long. The CDR3 region has the DNA TGTGCCAGCAGTTCGGGCAGGGGGCGGGCTGAAGCTTTCTTT. Protein product: CASSSGRGRAEAFF.

The gene calls are TRBV7-2 and TRBJ2-2; D is possibly TRBD1 (5 bases). The CDR3 runs to 14 residues. The germline V gene has CDR1 SGHTA and CDR2 FQGNSA. V lost 3 bases, J lost 2 bases, and 7 bases lay in between. The CDR3 DNA sequence: TGTGCCAGCAGCTTTGACAGCAACACCGGGGAGCTGTTTTTT. This codes for CASSFDSNTGELFF.

The table lists this clonotype with many counts. The J gene is TRBJ2-2, the V gene TRBV20-1, with D possibly being TRBD2 (6 bases). Germline CDR1 and CDR2: DFQATT and SNEGSKA (reference sequence). The CDR3 consists of 14 residues. The V end lost 4 bases, the J end lost 8 bases, and 17 bases lay between the germline ends. CDR3 DNA sequence: TGCAGTGCTAAAGCGGGCTCAAGCTTTGGGGAGCTGTTTTTT. Translated, it gives CSAKAGSSFGELFF.

This clonotype was picked up many times. The CDR3, as DNA: TGTGCCTGGGCCGACAGGGGTGATCAGCCCCAGCATTTT. It codes for CAWADRGDQPQHF. This chain joins TRBV30 and TRBJ1-5, with 8 bases aligning to TRBD1. V trimming: 5 bases; J trimming: 5 bases; junction bases outside the gene matches: 5. This CDR3 comprises 13 residues. Germline V gene sequence: CDR1 GTSNPN, CDR2 SVGIG (reference sequence). The variable domain in full, with the rest retrieved from reference TRBV30 and TRBJ1-5, is SQTIHQWPATLVQPVGSPLSLECTVEGTSNPNLYWYRQAAGRGLQLLFYSVGIGQISSEVPQNLSASRPQDRQFILSSKKLLLSDSGFYLCAWADRGDQPQHFGDGTRLSIL.

There are many counts of this clonotype. The V and J genes are TRBV6-5 and TRBJ2-7, with a weak D call TRBD1 (7 bases). The V gene lost 6 bases and the J gene lost 2 bases, with 17 bases spanning the gap. CDR3 length equals 15 residues. From germline, CDR1 is MNHEY and CDR2 SVGAGI. CDR3 residues: CASRYFQGGTYEQYF. Here the CDR3 DNA reads TGTGCCAGCAGGTATTTTCAGGGGGGAACCTACGAGCAGTACTTC.

This clonotype appeared many times. This chain uses TRBV5-1 with TRBJ2-3; D gene ambiguous. This CDR3 region has 17 residues. The V end was cut by 0 bases, the J end by 2 bases, with 16 bases between. Germline V gene data show CDR1 as SGHRS and CDR2 as YFSETQ. The CDR3 region has the DNA TGCGCCAGCAGCTTGGTAAGACCTACCACCAACACAGATACGCAGTATTTT. It encodes CASSLVRPTTNTDTQYF.

By share of the sample, this clonotype is medium-sized. The chain combines TRBV30 with TRBJ2-4; 7 nucleotides match TRBD2. J was trimmed by 6 bases and V by 2 bases; bases with no gene match: 7. CDR1 and CDR2 (germline): GTSNPN, SVGIG (reference sequence). This CDR3 comprises 14 residues. CDR3 in amino acids: CAWSPGLGLNIQYF. DNA for the CDR3: TGTGCCTGGAGTCCTGGACTAGGGCTAAACATTCAGTACTTC.

This clonotype was picked up many times. The chain recombines TRBV12-3 or TRBV12-4 with TRBJ2-7; 7 bases line up with TRBD1. This CDR3 has 13 amino acids. The J segment lost 4 bases and the V segment lost 3 bases, leaving 3 bases of the junction unmatched. CDR3 coding DNA: TGTGCCAGCAGTTTGGAGACAGGGTACGAGCAGTACTTC. This sequence encodes CASSLETGYEQYF.

This clonotype was counted between two and nine times. The rearrangement links TRBV6-2 or TRBV6-3 to TRBJ2-1; no definite D call. This CDR3 has 18 amino acids. Germline V gene lookup returns CDR1 MNHEY and CDR2 SVGEGT. The V and J ends lost 2 bases and 8 bases respectively, with 25 bases between them. CDR3 bases: TGTGCCAGCAGTTACAACTTACCGGACCCCCTCGGGTCCGATGAGCAGTTCTTC. It yields the protein CASSYNLPDPLGSDEQFF.

There are many counts of this clonotype. J is TRBJ2-1 and V is TRBV15; 10 positions agree with TRBD1. V shed 4 bases, J shed 2 bases, and the junction held 2 bases outside the gene matches. The CDR3 sequence is 15 residues long. From germline, CDR1 is LNHNV and CDR2 YYDKDF (reference sequence). CDR3: CATSTGQGAYNEQFF. In DNA form, the CDR3 reads TGTGCCACCAGCACCGGACAGGGGGCCTACAATGAGCAGTTCTTC.

Note on this clonotype: Since a much larger clone is just one base distant, this may be a read error. The genes are TRBV6-5 and TRBJ2-7, with D tentatively TRBD1 (6 bases). The CDR3 loop spans 13 amino acids. Germline-derived CDR1 and CDR2 are MNHEY and SVGAGI. Trimming removed 2 bases from V and 1 base from J, with 6 bases in between. The DNA of the CDR3 is TGTGCCAGCAGTTACGACAGGTCCTACGAGCAGTACTTC. This codes for CASSYDRSYEQYF.